This T cell receptor beta chain was sequenced during a study of blood T cell repertoires in COVID-19. As for the study in general: Researchers got acute and convalescent COVID-19 samples from the United States, Italy and Spain. PBMCs, B-cell-depleted T cells, or T cells provided the cDNA or gDNA that made up the material.

Original analysis: Counts of nucleated cells, estimated from reference gene primer amplification, were obtained. Clones were read by immunoSEQ multiplex PCR, and TCRdb kept only the in-frame ones, dropping some. The V and J calls and clone size come from that table; D and trimming were worked out from the DNA. In the table there are some 140,000 clones, 75% to 80% of which are singletons. The CDR3 is 13 residues long. Germline V gene data show CDR1 as MNHEY and CDR2 as SVGAGI. Trimming pared 0 bases from V and 8 bases from J, leaving 8 bases between. The V and J genes are TRBV6-5 and TRBJ2-1; no clear D. The sequencing sample was made of peripheral blood. The clonotype was recovered from an elderly man with acute or convalescent COVID-19. CDR3 amino acids: CASSYSSSYEQFF. The CDR3 DNA is TGTGCCAGCAGTTACTCGTCTAGTTATGAGCAGTTCTTC.